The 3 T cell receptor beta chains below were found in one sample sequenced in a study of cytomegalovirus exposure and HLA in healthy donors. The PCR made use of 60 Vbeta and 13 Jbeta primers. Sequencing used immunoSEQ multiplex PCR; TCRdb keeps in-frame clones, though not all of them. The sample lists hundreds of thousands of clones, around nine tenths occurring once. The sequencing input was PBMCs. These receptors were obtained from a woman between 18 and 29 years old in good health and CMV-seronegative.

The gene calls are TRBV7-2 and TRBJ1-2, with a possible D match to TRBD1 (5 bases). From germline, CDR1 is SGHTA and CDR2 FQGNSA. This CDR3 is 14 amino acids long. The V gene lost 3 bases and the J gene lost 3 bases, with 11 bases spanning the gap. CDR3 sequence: CASSFSDSDYGYTF. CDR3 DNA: TGTGCCAGCAGCTTTTCCGACAGCGACTATGGCTACACCTTC.

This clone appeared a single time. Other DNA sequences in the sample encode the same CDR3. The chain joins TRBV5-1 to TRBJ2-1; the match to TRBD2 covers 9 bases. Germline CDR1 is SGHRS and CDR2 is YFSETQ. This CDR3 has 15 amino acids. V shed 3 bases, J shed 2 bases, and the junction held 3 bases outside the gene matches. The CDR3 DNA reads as TGCGCCAGCAGCTCCGGCGGGGGGGCCTACAATGAGCAGTTCTTC. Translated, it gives CASSSGGGAYNEQFF.

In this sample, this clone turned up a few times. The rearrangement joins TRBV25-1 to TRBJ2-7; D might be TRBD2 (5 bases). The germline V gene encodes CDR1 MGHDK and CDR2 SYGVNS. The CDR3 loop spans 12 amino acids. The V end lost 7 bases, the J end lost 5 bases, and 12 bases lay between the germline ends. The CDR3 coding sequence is TGTGCCAGCACCTCTTCGGGAAACGAGCAGTACTTC. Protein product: CASTSSGNEQYF.